What follows are 28 T cell receptor beta chains derived from one specimen sequenced in a study of blood T cell repertoires in COVID-19. Method: immunoSEQ multiplex PCR; TCRdb's copy keeps in-frame clones and lacks some. In the table there are some 140,000 clones, approximately 88% of which are singletons. The sequenced material came from PBMCs or T cells enriched from blood (not recorded which). These receptors originate from a man aged 40-49 years with acute COVID-19.

This rearrangement joins TRBV19 to TRBJ2-5; TRBD1 aligns across 9 bases. With V trimmed by 3 bases and J by 4 bases, 6 bases remained unmatched. The CDR3 is 15 amino acids. Germline assignment: CDR1 LNHDA and CDR2 SQIVND (reference sequence). CDR3 in DNA: TGTGCCAGTAGTATTTGGACAGGGGCCGGAGAGACCCAGTACTTC. It specifies CASSIWTGAGETQYF.

The chain couples TRBV25-1 to TRBJ1-3; D unclear. CDR1 and CDR2 (germline): MGHDK, SYGVNS. Trimming pared 4 bases from V and 3 bases from J, leaving 13 bases between. CDR3 length: 15 amino acids. The CDR3 reads CASSGGGFIGNTIYF. In DNA form, the CDR3 reads TGTGCCAGCAGTGGTGGCGGGTTTATTGGAAACACCATATATTTT.

V usage is TRBV7-8 and J usage is TRBJ2-5, with 9 bases lining up with TRBD2. The ends lost 5 bases at V and 1 base at J; junction bases unmatched: 5. Germline V lookup: CDR1 SGHVS, CDR2 FQNEAQ. This CDR3 is 15 amino acids long. The DNA of the CDR3 is TGTGCCAGCAGCGGTAGCGGGAGCGGCCAAGAGACCCAGTACTTC. Its protein is CASSGSGSGQETQYF.

V usage is TRBV7-2 and J usage is TRBJ1-5; D unresolved. The V and J ends lost 3 bases and 6 bases respectively, with 18 bases between them. The CDR3 is made up of 16 amino acids. CDR1 is SGHTA, CDR2 FQGNSA, per germline. Here the CDR3 DNA reads TGTGCCAGCAGCTTTGATCCGGCGGGAGCAGCTCAGCCCCAGCATTTT. Translating it yields CASSFDPAGAAQPQHF.

The table lists this clone with a few counts. CDR3 DNA: TGTGCCAGCAGTCCCGGACTAGCGGGAATCAATGAGCAGTTCTTC. Amino acids: CASSPGLAGINEQFF. The chain employs TRBV27 and TRBJ2-1; TRBD2 matches 12 bases. The CDR3 sequence is 15 residues long. V gave up 5 bases and J gave up 6 bases; unmatched junction bases: 5. Per the germline V gene, CDR1 is MNHEY and CDR2 is SMNVEV (reference sequence).

This chain links TRBV5-4 with TRBJ2-3; 8 bases are shared with TRBD1. The CDR3 extends over 14 amino acids. Germline values: CDR1 SGHNT, CDR2 YYREEE (reference sequence). J was trimmed by 5 bases and V by 4 bases; bases with no gene match: 6. CDR3 loop: CASSPGQGLDTQYF. The CDR3 nucleotides read TGTGCCAGCAGCCCTGGACAGGGCTTAGATACGCAGTATTTT.

J is TRBJ2-1 and V is TRBV12-2; the table's TRBD1 call for D was not verified on the DNA. TRBV12-2 is tagged as a pseudogene. This CDR3 region has 16 residues. CDR3 region: CASRFYRDRDYNEQFF. The CDR3 nucleotides read TGTGCAAGTCGCTTTTACCGGGACAGGGACTACAATGAGCAGTTCTTC.

The V and J genes are TRBV19 and TRBJ1-5; 7 positions agree with TRBD1. Germline CDR1 LNHDA, CDR2 SQIVND (reference sequence). V dropped 8 bases and J dropped 2; count of bases not matched to a gene: 6. This CDR3 is built from 14 residues. The CDR3 nucleotides are TGTGCCAGTCGTCCTACAGGGGGCAATCAGCCCCAGCATTTT. Encoded protein: CASRPTGGNQPQHF.

The chain joins TRBV15 to TRBJ1-1; D uncertain. The CDR3 is 12 residues long. V gave up 3 bases and J gave up 7 bases, with 9 bases separating them. The germline gives CDR1 LNHNV, CDR2 YYDKDF (reference sequence). The chain's CDR3 is CATSSVTSEAFF. CDR3 DNA sequence: TGTGCCACCAGCAGTGTGACAAGTGAAGCTTTCTTT.

This clone was seen once. The chain couples TRBV9 to TRBJ1-2, with 7 bases identical to TRBD1. V lost 4 bases and J lost 14; bases outside the gene matches: 14. Germline-derived CDR1 and CDR2 are SGDLS and YYNGEE. CDR3 length: 13 residues. The CDR3 here is CASSTAWDSWRTF. CDR3 in DNA: TGTGCCAGCAGCACCGCCTGGGACAGCTGGAGGACCTTC.

V usage is TRBV19 and J usage is TRBJ2-5, with 10 bases lining up with TRBD1. The CDR3 contains 16 residues. Germline assignment: CDR1 LNHDA and CDR2 SQIVND (reference sequence). The V and J ends lost 4 bases and 5 bases, in that order; junction bases with no gene match: 10. The DNA for the CDR3 is TGTGCCAGTAGTACCCGGGGACAGGGGCTTTTTGAGACCCAGTACTTC. Amino acids: CASSTRGQGLFETQYF.

This clone has more than one count but fewer than ten. The rearrangement uses TRBV18 and TRBJ1-1; D remains ambiguous. V was clipped by 5 bases and J by 3 bases, with 10 bases between them. Germline V gives CDR1 KGHSH, CDR2 LQKENI. The CDR3 runs to 13 residues. The CDR3: CASSSNADTEAFF. The CDR3 coding sequence is TGTGCCAGCTCAAGCAACGCTGACACTGAAGCTTTCTTT.

The V gene is TRBV5-6, the J gene TRBJ1-2; possibly TRBD1 for D (6 bases). Germline assignment: CDR1 SGHDT and CDR2 YYEEEE. V gave up 4 bases and J gave up 1 base, with 11 bases separating them. The CDR3 runs to 14 residues. In nucleotides, the CDR3 is TGTGCCAGCAGCAAAGGACAGAATAACTATGGCTACACCTTC. Translating it yields CASSKGQNNYGYTF.

This clone was observed once. The V call is TRBV7-2, the J call TRBJ2-7, with TRBD2 identical over 7 bases. The V segment lost 6 bases and the J segment 9 bases; nucleotides outside the gene matches: 8. The CDR3 runs to 12 residues. Germline V CDR1 and CDR2: SGHTA, FQGNSA. CDR3 DNA: TGTGCCAGCAGTTCACAACGGGAGGTGCAGTACTTC. It is translated as CASSSQREVQYF.

The chain carries TRBV5-8 and TRBJ1-5; TRBD1 might be the D (5 bases). The CDR3 contains 12 residues. Germline V gene lookup returns CDR1 SGHTS and CDR2 YDEGEE. The V end lost 0 bases, the J end lost 14 bases, and 12 bases lay between the germline ends. CDR3 loop: CASSLGAGPKHF. DNA for the CDR3: TGTGCCAGCAGCTTGGGGGCGGGACCCAAGCATTTT.

The chain uses TRBV5-8 and TRBJ2-1; TRBD1 aligns across 9 bases. From germline, CDR1 is SGHTS and CDR2 YDEGEE. The CDR3 sequence is 15 residues long. Unmatched junction bases numbered 10, after V lost 3 bases and J lost 9 bases. The CDR3 here is CASSSPGQGVSEQFF. The DNA for the CDR3 is TGTGCCAGCAGCTCCCCGGGACAGGGTGTCAGTGAGCAGTTCTTC.

The chain employs TRBV5-1 and TRBJ1-1; 8 bases align to TRBD1. Germline CDR1 SGHRS, CDR2 YFSETQ. The junction had 7 bases not matched to a gene; V was cut back by 3 bases and J by 6 bases. This CDR3 has 14 residues. CDR3 bases: TGCGCCAGCAGCTCCGGACAGGGATCCCCTGAAGCTTTCTTT. Translating gives CASSSGQGSPEAFF.

The chain is built from TRBV5-1 and TRBJ1-1; possibly TRBD1 for D (6 bases). CDR1 is SGHRS and CDR2 is YFSETQ in the germline V gene. Trimming stripped 4 bases from V and 11 bases from J, with 18 bases between. CDR3 length: 13 residues. Here the CDR3 reads CASSTTGQLGAFF. As DNA, the CDR3 is TGCGCCAGCAGCACAACGGGACAACTGGGTGCTTTCTTT.

The chain recombines TRBV4-1 with TRBJ2-2; 8 bases line up with TRBD2. The CDR3 covers 16 residues. With 0 bases clipped from V and 5 bases from J, the junction kept 5 bases outside the gene matches. In germline, CDR1 is MGHRA, CDR2 YSYEKL. CDR3 loop: CASSQDPTGGTGELFF. The CDR3 DNA sequence: TGCGCCAGCAGCCAAGATCCCACGGGGGGGACCGGGGAGCTGTTTTTT.

The genes are TRBV9 and TRBJ1-2; 10 bases agree with TRBD1. With 0 bases clipped from V and 4 bases from J, the junction kept 3 bases outside the gene matches. CDR1 SGDLS and CDR2 YYNGEE come from the germline V gene. This CDR3 has 15 amino acids. For the CDR3, the DNA is TGTGCCAGCAGCGTAGGAAGGACAGGGGGCTATGGCTACACCTTC. This encodes CASSVGRTGGYGYTF.

V gene TRBV19 combines with J gene TRBJ1-5, with unresolved D. The CDR3 consists of 15 residues. In germline, CDR1 is LNHDA, CDR2 SQIVND (reference sequence). V gave up 7 bases and J gave up 3 bases, with 16 bases separating them. In DNA, the CDR3 is TGTGCCAGTACCCCCCGGGTCCAAACCAATCAGCCCCAGCATTTT. Its translation: CASTPRVQTNQPQHF.

The chain combines TRBV9 with TRBJ2-1; 8 bases map to TRBD1. This CDR3 is built from 15 residues. Trimming cost V 0 bases and J 8 bases; bases outside gene matches: 7. Germline V gene lookup returns CDR1 SGDLS and CDR2 YYNGEE. The chain's CDR3 is CASSVGQGAQYEQFF. DNA of the CDR3: TGTGCCAGCAGCGTAGGGCAGGGGGCGCAATATGAGCAGTTCTTC.

The gene calls are TRBV6-2 or TRBV6-3 and TRBJ1-1; TRBD1 might be the D (6 bases). The V gene's germline CDR1 is MNHEY and CDR2 SVGEGT. The CDR3 is 14 amino acids. V gave up 5 bases and J gave up 1 base, with 11 bases separating them. CDR3 sequence (DNA): TGTGCCAGCAGTCGTGGACAGACGAACACTGAAGCTTTCTTT. This sequence encodes CASSRGQTNTEAFF.

V usage is TRBV5-5 and J usage is TRBJ2-7; D is undetermined. The CDR3 loop spans 15 amino acids. V was shortened by 0 bases and J by 2 bases, with 12 bases between the two germline ends. Looked up from germline, CDR1 is SGHKS and CDR2 is YYEKEE (reference sequence). CDR3 DNA sequence: TGTGCCAGCAGCTTGGTATACCGCAGAACCTACGAGCAGTACTTC. This gives the protein CASSLVYRRTYEQYF. The full variable domain, in which reference TRBV5-5 and TRBJ2-7 provide the parts outside the CDR3, is DAGVTQSPTHLIKTRGQQVTLRCSPISGHKSVSWYQQVLGQGPQFIFQYYEKEERGRGNFPDRFSARQFPNYSSELNVNALLLGDSALYLCASSLVYRRTYEQYFGPGTRLTVT.

V and J are TRBV15 and TRBJ2-5; perhaps TRBD1 as D (5 bases). The CDR3 runs to 13 residues. CDR1 LNHNV and CDR2 YYDKDF come from the germline V gene (reference sequence). Trimming removed 4 bases from V and 5 bases from J, with 11 bases in between. CDR3: CATSKGKEETQYF. The CDR3 bases are TGTGCCACCAGCAAGGGGAAGGAGGAGACCCAGTACTTC.

The V and J genes are TRBV6-5 and TRBJ2-3, with 7 nucleotides matching TRBD2. The V gene end was trimmed by 0 bases and the J gene end by 4 bases; junction bases not matched to a gene: 7. The CDR3 is 16 amino acids. The germline gives CDR1 MNHEY, CDR2 SVGAGI. The CDR3 DNA is TGTGCCAGCAGTTACTCTTGGGGCGGGGGAGCAGATACGCAGTATTTT. The encoded protein is CASSYSWGGGADTQYF.

The rearrangement uses TRBV27 and TRBJ1-1; TRBD1 might be the D (5 bases). The ends were cut back, 7 bases at V and 1 base at J, with 13 bases in the middle. The germline V gene has CDR1 MNHEY and CDR2 SMNVEV (reference sequence). This CDR3 has 14 residues. As DNA, the CDR3 is TGTGCCAGCATTCAGGGTATGGGGAACACTGAAGCTTTCTTT. Translated, it gives CASIQGMGNTEAFF.

The DNA of the CDR3 is TGTGCCACCAGCAAGGGTGCTAGCGGCCACAATGAGCAGTTCTTC. It translates to CATSKGASGHNEQFF. This sequence joins TRBV15 and TRBJ2-1; 7 bases line up with TRBD2. Germline assignment: CDR1 LNHNV and CDR2 YYDKDF (reference sequence). CDR3 length: 15 residues. Trimming cost V 4 bases and J 5 bases; bases outside gene matches: 8. Based on the CDR3 plus reference TRBV15 and TRBJ2-1, the full variable domain is DAMVIQNPRYQVTQFGKPVTLSCSQTLNHNVMYWYQQKSSQAPKLLFHYYDKDFNNEADTPDNFQSRRPNTSFCFLDIRSPGLGDTAMYLCATSKGASGHNEQFFGPGTRLTVL.